This record concerns one T cell receptor (beta chain) sequence. The target antigen is unknown. The data are from a study of T cell repertoires and HLA-DP antigens. Study context: Average DNA input: roughly 230 ng for CD137+CD4+ sorts, around 1,200 ng pre-culture.

Method: immunoSEQ multiplex PCR; TCRdb's copy keeps in-frame clones and lacks some. The table records over 100,000 clones, around 93% of them present only once. The receptor's source is a woman under 30 in good health and CMV-seronegative. Material: CD4+ T cells from PBMCs.

Here the CDR3 reads CASSPLILAGTSTDTQYF. The DNA of the CDR3 is TGTGCCAGCTCACCACTTATCCTAGCGGGAACCAGCACAGATACGCAGTATTTT. The chain combines TRBV18 with TRBJ2-3; 9 nucleotides align to TRBD2. Germline CDR1 reads KGHSH; CDR2 reads LQKENI. The CDR3 consists of 18 residues. Losses at the gene ends were 1 base for V and 0 bases for J; bases not matched to a gene: 8.